This T cell receptor beta chain was observed in a study of blood T cell repertoires in COVID-19. Study context: Acute and convalescent COVID-19 samples came from the United States, Italy and Spain. PBMCs, B-cell-depleted T cells, or T cells provided the cDNA or gDNA that made up the material.

The CDR3 spans 16 residues. The germline gives CDR1 SGHAT, CDR2 FQNNGV. V was pared by 1 base and J by 3 bases, with 4 bases of the junction left unmatched. In the authors' methods: Estimated nucleated cell counts came from reference gene primer amplification. This table comes from immunoSEQ multiplex PCR, and its TCRdb copy is limited to in-frame clones, with some not included. V and J calls and clone size come straight from that table; D and trimming were deduced from the DNA. Of some 70,000 clones in the sample, approximately 86% were seen once. The V call is TRBV11-2, the J call TRBJ2-2; 8 bases are a match to TRBD2. This receptor was identified in a woman in her sixties with acute or convalescent COVID-19. Source material: peripheral blood. CDR3 sequence: CASSLAAGVYTGELFF. The CDR3 nucleotides read TGTGCCAGCAGCTTAGCAGCGGGAGTCTACACCGGGGAGCTGTTTTTT.